Sequencing of this TCR beta chain was carried out in a study of T cell repertoires in cytomegalovirus infection. Study as a whole: Through public TCR beta signatures, both CMV infection and matching HLA type were indicated. Whole-study results and caveats: Cumulative frequency (of public TCR beta family members) identified carriers of CMV plus the relevant HLA. CMV-specific HLA-C-restricted TCR beta clonotypes dominated the ex vivo response.

This clonotype has a count of ten or more. Antigen specificity is unknown. Each CDR3 protein is one row after TCRdb ran MiXCR on the reads. Of 650,000 to 850,000 distinct CDR3 sequences in the sample, almost 30% were seen once. Between the trimmed V and J ends, which lost 6 bases and 8 bases, there was a span of 19 bases. The CDR3 runs 15 residues. Germline V CDR1 and CDR2: SGHVS, FQNEAQ. The sample consisted of cultured CD8+ T cells from PBMCs, taken from culture after CMV antigen stimulation. The chain has TRBV7-8 and TRBJ1-4; D may be TRBD1 (6 bases). This sequence originates from a human donor in good health (CMV status not recorded). Some clones in this sample may be carry-over from other donors' samples. The CDR3 loop reads CASSSTAGEREKLFF. The CDR3 bases are TGTGCCAGCAGTTCTACCGCAGGGGAAAGGGAAAAACTGTTTTTT.